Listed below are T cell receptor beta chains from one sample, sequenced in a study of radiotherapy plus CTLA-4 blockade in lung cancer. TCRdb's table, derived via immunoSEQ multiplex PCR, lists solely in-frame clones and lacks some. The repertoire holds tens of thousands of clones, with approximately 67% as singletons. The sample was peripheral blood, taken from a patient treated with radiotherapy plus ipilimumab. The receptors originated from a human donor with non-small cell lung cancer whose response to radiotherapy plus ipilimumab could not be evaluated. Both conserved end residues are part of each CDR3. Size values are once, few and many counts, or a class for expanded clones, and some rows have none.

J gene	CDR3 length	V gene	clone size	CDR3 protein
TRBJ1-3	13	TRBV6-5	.	CATTNRAGNTIYF
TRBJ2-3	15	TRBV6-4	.	CASSEGTSDTDTQYF
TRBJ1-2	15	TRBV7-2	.	CASSLGPGVNYGYTF
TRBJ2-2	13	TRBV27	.	CASSLLPYRGAVF
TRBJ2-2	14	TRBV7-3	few	CASSSRAGKGELFF
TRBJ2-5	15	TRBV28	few	CASSYTFKPQETQYF
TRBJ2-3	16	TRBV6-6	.	CASSYSGTSGRDTQYF
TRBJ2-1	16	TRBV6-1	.	CASRETPGKSYNEQFF
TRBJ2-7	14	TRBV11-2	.	CASSLNRGPNEQYF
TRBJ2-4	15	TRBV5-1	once	CASSLQVGGVNIQYF
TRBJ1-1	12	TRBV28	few	CASSLNRERAFF
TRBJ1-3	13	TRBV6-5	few	CASRGHGRNTIYF
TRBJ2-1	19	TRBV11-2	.	CASSQERLAGPPRENEQFF
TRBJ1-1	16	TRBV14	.	CASSQWTGAMNTEAFF
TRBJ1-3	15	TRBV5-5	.	CASSLGAFSGNTIYF
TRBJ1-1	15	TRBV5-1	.	CASSLGQGRNTEAFF
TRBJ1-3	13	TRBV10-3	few	CAISGPTGNTIYF
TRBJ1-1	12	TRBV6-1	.	CASSAQGRRPFF
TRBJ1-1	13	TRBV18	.	CASSPESNTEAFF
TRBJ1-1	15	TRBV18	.	CATTGVSGLNTEAFF
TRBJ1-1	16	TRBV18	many	CASSPRFGTEGTEAFF
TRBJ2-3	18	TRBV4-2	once	CASSQERLAGGNTDTQYF
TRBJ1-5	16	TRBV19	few	CASSPLGTGGYQPQHF
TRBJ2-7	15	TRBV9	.	CASSVEGTSGSEQYF
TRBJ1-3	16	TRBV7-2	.	CASRRRDGHSGNTIYF
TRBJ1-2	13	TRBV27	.	CASSAGTAYGYTF
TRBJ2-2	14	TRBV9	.	CASSEGSGTGELFF
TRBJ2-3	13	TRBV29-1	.	CSARRGSTDTQYF
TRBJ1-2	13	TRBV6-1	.	CASTQTHRHGYTF
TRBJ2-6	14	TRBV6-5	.	CASTPAAGANVLTF
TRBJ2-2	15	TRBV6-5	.	CASNKQGGNTGELFF
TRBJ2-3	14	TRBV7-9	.	CASRPGQGADTQYF
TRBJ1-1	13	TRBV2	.	CASSEQYNTEAFF
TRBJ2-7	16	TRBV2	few	CASRYSGTASSYEQYF
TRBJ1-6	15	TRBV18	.	CASSPAAASNSPLHF
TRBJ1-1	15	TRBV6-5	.	CASSGGTAGNTEAFF
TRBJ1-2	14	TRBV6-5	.	CASSYSETGRGYTF
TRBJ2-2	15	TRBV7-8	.	CASSFTRLDTGELFF
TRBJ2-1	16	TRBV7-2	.	CASSLAGLAGDNEQFF
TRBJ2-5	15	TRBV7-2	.	CASSLLGLAQETQYF
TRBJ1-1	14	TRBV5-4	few	CASSRDRANTEAFF
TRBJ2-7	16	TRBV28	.	CASSLLRTGGSYEQYF
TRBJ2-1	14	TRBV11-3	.	CASSLRGGNNEQFF
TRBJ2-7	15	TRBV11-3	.	CASSWGDRGIYEQYF
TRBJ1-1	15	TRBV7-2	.	CASSWGGTMNTEAFF
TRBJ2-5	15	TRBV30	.	CAWSKASGSIETQYF
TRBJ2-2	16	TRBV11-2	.	CASSPATGSNTGELFF
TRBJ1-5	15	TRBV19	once	CASSTRGQGAQPQHF
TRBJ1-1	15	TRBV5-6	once	CASSLGQGIWDEAFF
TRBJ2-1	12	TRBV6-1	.	CASTREHNEQFF
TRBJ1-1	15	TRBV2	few	CASSPGMDRNTEAFF